A single sample is the source of the 20 T cell receptor beta chains below, sequenced in a study of T cells in narcolepsy (dated by TCRdb to 2016 to 2019). The library was made by the immunoSEQ multiplex PCR assay. This is the immuneACCESS table as TCRdb keeps it, with only in-frame sequences that have V and J called. A part of the clones is gone; compared with another copy, unresolved V genes explain less than half, and the rest is unexplained. In this sample the table shows 35,000 or so clones, approximately 85% of which occur a single time. The ten most abundant clones make up roughly 1.6% of the sample. Sequencing was carried out using CD45RA- memory CD4+ T cells from PBMCs. The sample's cell subset or site label, in plain terms: memory T cells sorted ex vivo from peripheral blood. Receptor source: a human donor with narcolepsy.

The chain uses TRBV12-5 and TRBJ2-1, with 8 bases matching TRBD2. Germline values: CDR1 LGHNT, CDR2 FRNRAP. J lost 2 bases, V lost 0 bases, and 12 bases had no gene match. This CDR3 spans 19 amino acids. The CDR3 region is CASGLVLAGGVHAYNEQFF. Here the CDR3 DNA reads TGTGCTAGTGGTTTGGTACTCGCCGGGGGGGTACATGCCTACAATGAGCAGTTCTTC.

DNA for the CDR3: TGTGCCAGCAGCTTGGGGTCTCCCCGGGAGACCCAGTACTTC. This codes for CASSLGSPRETQYF. This chain uses TRBV5-6 with TRBJ2-5; D gene unclear. The CDR3 has 14 residues. Germline values: CDR1 SGHDT, CDR2 YYEEEE. V was cut by 0 bases and J by 5 bases, with 11 bases left in between.

This rearrangement joins TRBV28 to TRBJ2-4; 7 positions agree with TRBD2. The J segment lost 1 base and the V segment lost 6 bases, leaving 6 bases of the junction unmatched. The length of the CDR3 is 15 residues. The germline CDR1 and CDR2 sequences are MDHEN and SYDVKM. The CDR3 is CASSSGEGAKNIQYF. CDR3 sequence (DNA): TGTGCCAGCAGCTCGGGGGAGGGGGCCAAAAACATTCAGTACTTC.

CDR3: CASSLEGRTEAFF. The CDR3 bases are TGTGCCAGCAGCTTAGAAGGGCGCACTGAAGCTTTCTTT. The chain recombines TRBV11-3 with TRBJ1-1; D is undetermined. The length of the CDR3 is 13 residues. V lost 0 bases to trimming and J lost 4 bases, with 6 bases between them. The germline CDR1 and CDR2 sequences are SGHNT and YENEEA.

The genes are TRBV6-5 and TRBJ1-1, with no clear D. Germline CDR1 and CDR2: MNHEY and SVGAGI. V dropped 5 bases and J dropped 3 bases, with 13 bases sitting between them. CDR3 length: 14 amino acids. CDR3 amino acids: CASSKRVWDTEAFF. The CDR3 nucleotides read TGTGCCAGCAGTAAACGTGTGTGGGACACTGAAGCTTTCTTT.

The chain combines TRBV7-2 with TRBJ2-2, with a possible D match to TRBD1 (5 bases). The CDR3 has 16 residues. The germline V gene encodes CDR1 SGHTA and CDR2 FQGNSA. The V and J ends lost 1 base and 4 bases respectively, with 13 bases between them. The CDR3, as DNA: TGTGCCAGCAGCTTAGTATCAGGGAAGAGCACCGGGGAGCTGTTTTTT. It is translated as CASSLVSGKSTGELFF.

The table lists this clone with a count of one. Within the sample, other DNA sequences also encode this same CDR3. The rearrangement joins TRBV15 to TRBJ1-1; D is unclear. In germline, CDR1 is LNHNV, CDR2 YYDKDF (reference sequence). V was clipped by 3 bases and J by 5 bases, with 13 bases between them. The CDR3 is made up of 14 amino acids. The CDR3 region is CATSREGRRTEAFF. The DNA of the CDR3 is TGTGCCACCAGCAGGGAGGGTAGGAGGACTGAAGCTTTCTTT.

The J gene is TRBJ2-3, the V gene TRBV29-1; 11 nucleotides match TRBD2. CDR1 SQVTM and CDR2 ANQGSEA come from the germline V gene. Trimming at V came to 3 bases and at J to 7 bases, leaving 9 bases not matched to a gene. This CDR3 region has 15 residues. The CDR3 nucleotides read TGCAGCGTTGACCTAGCGGGGGGTATAATAAATACGCAGTATTTT. Translation gives CSVDLAGGIINTQYF.

This clone came up a few times. V is TRBV7-9 and J is TRBJ1-4, with D hard to call. V was cut by 1 base and J by 5 bases, with 11 bases left in between. From germline, CDR1 is SEHNR and CDR2 FQNEAQ (reference sequence). The CDR3 runs to 15 residues. The CDR3 loop is CASSLDQKFNEKLFF. In nucleotides, the CDR3 is TGTGCCAGCAGCTTAGATCAGAAGTTCAATGAAAAACTGTTTTTT.

The chain is built from TRBV4-3 and TRBJ2-1; TRBD2 is a possible D gene (6 bases). CDR1 is LGHNA, CDR2 YSLEER, per germline. The V end lost 1 base, the J end lost 3 bases, and 13 bases lay between the germline ends. The CDR3 consists of 16 residues. The CDR3 nucleotides read TGCGCCAGCAGCCAAGGATCCGGGGGAAGCTACAATGAGCAGTTCTTC. Protein: CASSQGSGGSYNEQFF.

The chain couples TRBV2 to TRBJ2-7; possible D gene TRBD2, 5 bases. V lost 6 bases, J lost 6 bases, and 12 bases lay in between. CDR3 size: 12 residues. Germline values: CDR1 SNHLY, CDR2 FYNNEI. The DNA for the CDR3 is TGTGCCAGCAGCGCACTAGTCTCCGAGCAGTACTTC. Translating it yields CASSALVSEQYF.

Only a few counts were recorded for this clone. This chain's CDR3 is CASERDYGYTF. The CDR3 bases are TGTGCCAGTGAAAGAGACTATGGCTACACCTTC. The gene calls are TRBV19 and TRBJ1-2; no clear D gene. The CDR3 totals 11 residues. Germline V CDR1 and CDR2: LNHDA, SQIVND (reference sequence). With 8 bases removed from V and 3 bases from J, the gap between germline ends came to 7 bases.

The rearrangement joins TRBV7-2 to TRBJ2-3, with D tentatively TRBD1 (5 bases). Germline assignment: CDR1 SGHTA and CDR2 FQGNSA. The CDR3 has 17 residues. V shed 0 bases and J shed 4 bases, with 17 bases lying between them. CDR3 bases: TGTGCCAGCAGCTTAGCGGAAGGGGCGAGTCGGGCAGATACGCAGTATTTT. Its translation is CASSLAEGASRADTQYF.

The table lists this clone with a few counts. The chain couples TRBV7-9 to TRBJ2-7; D tentatively reads TRBD1 or TRBD2 (6 bases each). CDR1 is SEHNR and CDR2 is FQNEAQ in the germline V gene (reference sequence). Trimming stripped 5 bases from V and 5 bases from J, with 16 bases between. This CDR3 is 14 amino acids long. CDR3 sequence: CASSAFRGRHEQYF. For the CDR3, the DNA is TGTGCCAGCAGCGCGTTTAGGGGGAGGCACGAGCAGTACTTC.

Only a few counts were recorded for this clone. The genes are TRBV11-2 and TRBJ2-6; TRBD1 matches 7 bases. CDR1 SGHAT and CDR2 FQNNGV come from the germline V gene. The CDR3 sequence is 18 residues long. The junction had 6 bases not matched to a gene; V was cut back by 1 base and J by 0 bases. The CDR3, as DNA: TGTGCCAGCAGCTTAGCTGTCAGGGGGAGCTCTGGGGCCAACGTCCTGACTTTC. It encodes CASSLAVRGSSGANVLTF.

This clone was seen only a few times. The CDR3 coding sequence is TGTGCCAGCTCAACCCCGGTTGAAAAACTGTTTTTT. This translates into CASSTPVEKLFF. V and J are TRBV18 and TRBJ1-4; D is uncertain. The CDR3 is 12 residues long. CDR1 and CDR2 from the germline V gene are KGHSH and LQKENI. V lost 5 bases, J lost 7 bases, and 8 bases lay in between.

This clone was observed a few times. The chain uses TRBV18 and TRBJ1-1, with D tentatively TRBD1 (5 bases). The germline V gene has CDR1 KGHSH and CDR2 LQKENI. This CDR3 is 13 amino acids long. Deletions cut 4 bases from V and 3 bases from J, with 9 bases between. The CDR3 region has the DNA TGTGCCAGCTCACGCTTGGGGGACACTGAAGCTTTCTTT. Its translation is CASSRLGDTEAFF.

The count of this clone is one. The chain combines TRBV28 with TRBJ2-4; TRBD2 is a possible D gene (6 bases). CDR1 MDHEN and CDR2 SYDVKM come from the germline V gene. Trimming shortened V by 7 bases and J by 7 bases, and 17 bases separated the two germline ends. The CDR3 sequence is 14 residues long. As DNA, the CDR3 is TGTGCCAGCACTATAACTAGCCTGGGGAACATTCAGTACTTC. It codes for CASTITSLGNIQYF.

This clone occurred once. The V gene is TRBV6-5, the J gene TRBJ2-7; the match to TRBD1 covers 7 bases. This CDR3 is 14 amino acids long. V was clipped by 1 base and J by 2 bases; unmatched bases: 2. Germline V gives CDR1 MNHEY, CDR2 SVGAGI. CDR3 DNA: TGTGCCAGCAGTTACTGGGACAGACCCTACGAGCAGTACTTC. Protein product: CASSYWDRPYEQYF.

This chain uses TRBV5-7 with TRBJ2-5; D gene uncertain. TRBV5-7 is an open reading frame whose function is uncertain. V was shortened by 0 bases and J by 0 bases, with 12 bases between the two germline ends. This CDR3 comprises 16 residues. In DNA form, the CDR3 reads TGTGCCAGCAGCTTGGCCGGACGGACGTACCAAGAGACCCAGTACTTC. Amino acids: CASSLAGRTYQETQYF.